Below, 3 T cell receptor beta chains from the same sample are listed, as sequenced in a study of cytomegalovirus exposure and HLA in healthy donors. Vbeta (60) and Jbeta (13) primers were used in the PCR. Assay: immunoSEQ multiplex PCR; the TCRdb copy retains only in-frame clones and omits some. The table records about 76,000 clones, around 80% of them present only once. The sample taken for sequencing was PBMCs. These receptors were collected from a man under 40 in good health and CMV-seronegative.

The gene calls are TRBV7-2 and TRBJ2-7; no clear D. Trimming removed 2 bases at V and 0 bases at J, with 8 bases between. Germline loops: CDR1 SGHTA, CDR2 FQGNSA. CDR3 length equals 14 residues. Written as DNA, the CDR3 is TGTGCCAGCAGCTTATCCTTTAACTCCTACGAGCAGTACTTC. Residues: CASSLSFNSYEQYF. Full variable domain (outside the CDR3, taken from reference TRBV7-2 and TRBJ2-7): GAGVSQSPSNKVTEKGKDVELRCDPISGHTALYWYRQSLGQGLEFLIYFQGNSAPDKSGLPSDRFSAERTGGSVSTLTIQRTQQEDSAVYLCASSLSFNSYEQYFGPGTRLTVT.

The chain carries TRBV10-3 and TRBJ2-2, with D tentatively TRBD2 (5 bases). V lost 8 bases and J 0 bases, leaving 10 bases between the germline ends. Looked up from germline, CDR1 is ENHRY and CDR2 is SYGVKD. The CDR3 totals 14 residues. CDR3 loop: CAIARGTNTGELFF. The DNA for the CDR3 is TGTGCCATCGCCCGAGGGACGAACACCGGGGAGCTGTTTTTT.

In this sample, this clone turned up once. CDR3 DNA: TGTGCCAGCAGCCCACCCTCGGGAGTAACCCCCTACAATGAGCAGTTCTTC. Protein product: CASSPPSGVTPYNEQFF. The V gene is TRBV7-9, the J gene TRBJ2-1, with D perhaps matching TRBD2 (6 bases). Per the germline V gene, CDR1 is SEHNR and CDR2 is FQNEAQ (reference sequence). The V end lost 5 bases, the J end lost 2 bases, and 19 bases lay between the germline ends. The length of the CDR3 is 17 residues.